This T cell receptor (beta chain) is drawn from a study of T cells in Graves' hyperthyroidism and ophthalmopathy. Across the study: It was at initial diagnosis, before any treatment, that peripheral blood was collected.

PBMCs stemmed from more than 7.5 ml fresh peripheral blood. The source material, RNA transcripts, was used to amplify TCR beta CDR3 regions. With the HTBI primer set, the TCR CDR3 went through a first round of RT-PCR. One entry per CDR3 protein results from TCRdb running MiXCR on the multiplex PCR reads. The sample shows hundreds of thousands of distinct CDR3 sequences, less than 25% of them seen only once. As regards this clonotype: What it recognizes is unknown.

The CDR3 sequence is 16 residues long. Germline values: CDR1 DFQATT, CDR2 SNEGSKA (reference sequence). Trimming removed 3 bases from V and 6 bases from J; junction bases left unmatched: 11. Study results and limitations: Most expanded thyroid clonotypes above 0.001 also appeared in blood.

This rearrangement joins TRBV20-1 to TRBJ2-3; 11 bases agree with TRBD2. Sequenced sample: blood. The receptor was isolated from a young man with Graves' ophthalmopathy. CDR3 in DNA: TGCAGTGCTAGGGTCGAACTAGCGGGAGCGGCGGATACGCAGTATTTT. This translates into CSARVELAGAADTQYF.